These 18 T cell receptor beta chains were all obtained from the same sample, sequenced in a study of T cells in Graves' hyperthyroidism and ophthalmopathy. There were TCR beta CDR3 regions amplified from RNA transcripts. Primed by the HTBI set, a first-round RT-PCR was run on the TCR CDR3. TCRdb analysed the multiplex PCR reads with MiXCR anew, one entry per CDR3 protein. The repertoire consists of 500,000 to 650,000 distinct CDR3 sequences, with around 13% occurring once and the leading ten covering roughly an eighth. Input material: blood. These TCRs come from a woman between 50 and 59 years old with Graves' ophthalmopathy.

This clonotype has a count of ten or more. The V and J genes are TRBV20-1 and TRBJ2-7, with 11 bases matching TRBD2. V lost 5 bases and J lost 0; bases outside the gene matches: 12. Germline V lookup: CDR1 DFQATT, CDR2 SNEGSKA (reference sequence). This CDR3 spans 17 amino acids. CDR3: CSAPGTPGLAGSYEQYF. For the CDR3, the DNA is TGCAGTGCTCCCGGGACACCAGGACTAGCGGGCTCCTACGAGCAGTACTTC.

This rearrangement joins TRBV6-1 to TRBJ2-7; maybe TRBD2 (6 bases). The CDR3 spans 15 residues. Germline lookup yields CDR1 MNHNS and CDR2 SASEGT. V lost 6 bases to trimming and J lost 2 bases, with 17 bases between them. CDR3 amino acids: CASRGLADRPYEQYF. CDR3 DNA: TGTGCCAGCAGGGGATTAGCGGATAGACCCTACGAGCAGTACTTC.

This clonotype was counted between two and nine times. Given a much more abundant clone one base away, this may be a read error. The CDR3 is CASSPRAGGQYF. The DNA of the CDR3 is TGTGCCAGCTCACCTAGGGCGGGGGGGCAGTACTTC. V is TRBV18 and J is TRBJ2-7, with 8 bases lining up with TRBD2. Germline V lookup: CDR1 KGHSH, CDR2 LQKENI. The CDR3 has 12 amino acids. Germline trimming cut 3 bases from V and 9 bases from J; bases unmatched to any gene: 4.

This clonotype was counted a few times. The gene calls are TRBV15 and TRBJ1-1; D is perhaps TRBD1 (6 bases). Germline assignment: CDR1 LNHNV and CDR2 YYDKDF (reference sequence). This CDR3 contains 15 residues. Trimming took off 2 bases at V and 1 base at J, with 11 bases between the two ends. Here the CDR3 reads CATSRSGTKNTEAFF. The CDR3 DNA reads TGTGCCACCAGCAGATCCGGGACAAAGAACACTGAAGCTTTCTTT.

This clonotype has just one count. This may be a read error: a much more frequent sequence differs by one nucleotide. This chain joins TRBV7-2 and TRBJ2-5, with D uncertain. In germline, CDR1 is SGHTA, CDR2 FQGNSA. The CDR3 is 15 amino acids. DNA for the CDR3: TGTCCCAGCAGCTTAGGAGTTGGGTTCCAAGAGACCCAGTACTTC. This codes for CPSSLGVGFQETQYF.

This clonotype was seen only a few times. J is TRBJ2-6 and V is TRBV29-1; D gene ambiguous. This CDR3 region has 14 residues. V lost 4 bases and J 8 bases, leaving 15 bases between the germline ends. Per the germline V gene, CDR1 is SQVTM and CDR2 is ANQGSEA. CDR3 in amino acids: CSVGLDQATNVLTF. The DNA of the CDR3 is TGCAGCGTTGGGCTTGATCAGGCGACCAACGTCCTGACTTTC.

V usage is TRBV9 and J usage is TRBJ2-1; no reliable D call. The CDR3 extends over 14 amino acids. Trimming left V 0 bases short and J 7 bases short, with 11 bases between. The germline CDR1 and CDR2 sequences are SGDLS and YYNGEE. CDR3 in DNA: TGTGCCAGCAGCGTAGAATTCAGAGGAAATGAGCAGTTCTTC. Encoded protein: CASSVEFRGNEQFF.

This chain links TRBV6-2 or TRBV6-3 with TRBJ2-7; 9 positions match TRBD1. V lost 6 bases to trimming and J lost 3 bases; unmatched junction nucleotides: 6. The V gene's germline CDR1 is MNHEY and CDR2 SVGEGT. The CDR3 runs to 14 residues. CDR3 coding DNA: TGTGCCAGCAGGAGAACAGGGGGCTTCTACGAGCAGTACTTC. This sequence encodes CASRRTGGFYEQYF.

This clonotype was seen repeatedly, ten times or more. V and J are TRBV5-8 and TRBJ2-3; TRBD2 aligns across 8 bases. Germline V lookup: CDR1 SGHTS, CDR2 YDEGEE. V shed 3 bases and J 2 bases; nucleotides not matched to a gene: 5. CDR3 size: 15 residues. The CDR3: CASSSPLAATDTQYF. The CDR3 DNA is TGTGCCAGCAGCTCCCCACTAGCGGCCACAGATACGCAGTATTTT.

A remark on this clonotype: One end of the junction fails to match germline, which may point to a read error. This chain uses TRBV20-1 with TRBJ2-1, with 9 positions matching TRBD2. The CDR3 runs to 15 residues. Germline V gene sequence: CDR1 DFQATT, CDR2 SNEGSKA (reference sequence). The CDR3 sequence: CSADQRLADNNEQLF. For the CDR3, the DNA is TGCAGTGCGGACCAGAGACTAGCGGATAACAATGAGCAGCTCTTC.

This clonotype was picked up many times. The V gene is TRBV27, the J gene TRBJ2-3; no definite D call. The CDR3 has 14 residues. The V gene lost 0 bases and the J gene lost 3 bases, with 7 bases spanning the gap. In germline, CDR1 is MNHEY, CDR2 SMNVEV (reference sequence). The CDR3 nucleotides read TGTGCCAGCAGTTTATCGAAAGGTACAGATACGCAGTATTTT. This codes for CASSLSKGTDTQYF.

In this sample, this clonotype turned up many times. This sequence joins TRBV3-1 and TRBJ1-2; a weak D match, TRBD1 (6 bases). The CDR3 sequence is 14 residues long. Looked up from germline, CDR1 is LGHDT and CDR2 is YNNKEL (reference sequence). The V and J ends lost 4 bases and 8 bases respectively, with 17 bases between them. In DNA, the CDR3 is TGTGCCAGCAGCCCCCAACAGGGATTTGGAGGCTACACCTTC. Translating gives CASSPQQGFGGYTF.

In its sample, this clonotype was seen many times. The chain combines TRBV6-2 or TRBV6-3 with TRBJ2-1; 9 bases line up with TRBD2. After removal of 6 bases from V and 8 bases from J, the junction contained 5 bases not matched to a gene. Germline V CDR1 and CDR2: MNHEY, SVGEGT. CDR3 length: 13 residues. The CDR3 sequence: CASRGLAYHEQFF. CDR3 nucleotides: TGTGCCAGCAGGGGACTAGCTTACCATGAGCAGTTCTTC.

This clonotype has at least ten counts. The V call is TRBV3-1, the J call TRBJ2-5; weak D call: TRBD2 (5 bases). Germline V gene sequence: CDR1 LGHDT, CDR2 YNNKEL (reference sequence). V dropped 0 bases and J dropped 6 bases, with 14 bases sitting between them. The CDR3 is 15 residues long. The CDR3 sequence is CASSQDRSRGQTQYF. In DNA, the CDR3 is TGTGCCAGCAGCCAAGATAGGAGTCGGGGTCAGACCCAGTACTTC.

This sequence joins TRBV6-5 and TRBJ2-7; TRBD1 might be the D (5 bases). Deletions cut 4 bases from V and 0 bases from J, with 7 bases between. Germline V lookup: CDR1 MNHEY, CDR2 SVGAGI. CDR3 length: 13 amino acids. The DNA of the CDR3 is TGTGCCAGCAGTTCACAGGACTCCTACGAGCAGTACTTC. It encodes CASSSQDSYEQYF.

The table lists this clonotype with many counts. The CDR3 loop reads CASRSRVRTDTQYF. The CDR3 DNA sequence: TGTGCCAGCAGGTCGAGGGTGAGGACAGATACGCAGTATTTT. This rearrangement joins TRBV12-3 or TRBV12-4 to TRBJ2-3; D may be TRBD2 (5 bases). There are 14 residues in the CDR3. V lost 6 bases and J lost 3, with 13 bases in between.

This clonotype was seen ten or more times. The V call is TRBV28, the J call TRBJ2-7, with D perhaps given as TRBD1 or TRBD2 (5 bases each). CDR3 length: 17 amino acids. The V and J ends lost 8 bases and 0 bases respectively, with 23 bases between them. Looked up from germline, CDR1 is MDHEN and CDR2 is SYDVKM. The CDR3 loop reads CASYKIDGTASSYEQYF. The CDR3 DNA sequence: TGTGCCAGCTACAAGATTGATGGGACCGCAAGCTCCTACGAGCAGTACTTC.

This clonotype was seen a handful of times. The genes are TRBV11-1 and TRBJ2-7; 11 bases are shared with TRBD2. CDR1 is SGHAT and CDR2 is FQDESV in the germline V gene (reference sequence). The CDR3 sequence is 17 residues long. Trimming removed 1 base from V and 1 base from J; junction bases left unmatched: 6. The CDR3 DNA reads as TGTGCCAGCAGCTTAGTTCTAGCGGGAGGTGGATCCTACGAGCAGTACTTC. Translated: CASSLVLAGGGSYEQYF.